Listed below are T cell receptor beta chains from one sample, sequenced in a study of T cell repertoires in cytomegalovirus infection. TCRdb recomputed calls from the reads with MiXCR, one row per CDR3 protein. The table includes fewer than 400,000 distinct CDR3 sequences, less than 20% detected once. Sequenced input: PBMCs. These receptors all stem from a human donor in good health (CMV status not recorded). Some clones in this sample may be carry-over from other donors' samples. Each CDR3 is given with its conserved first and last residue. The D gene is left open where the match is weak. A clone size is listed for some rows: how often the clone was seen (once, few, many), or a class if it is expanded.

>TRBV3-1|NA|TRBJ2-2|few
TGTGCCAGCAGCCAGAACCCCCTAGGGGCCAGCGGGGAGCTGTTTTTT
CASSQNPLGASGELFF
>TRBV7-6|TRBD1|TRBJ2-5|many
TGTGCCAGCAGCCCAAATCACGGACAGGGCGGAGAGACCCAGTACTTC
CASSPNHGQGGETQYF
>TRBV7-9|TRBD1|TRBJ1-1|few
TGTGCCAGCAGCTTATGGGACAGTCCGAACACTGAAGCTTTCTTT
CASSLWDSPNTEAFF
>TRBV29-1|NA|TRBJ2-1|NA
TGCAGCGTTGCGAGAAGGATAATCGGCTCCTACAATGAGCAGTTCTTC
CSVARRIIGSYNEQFF
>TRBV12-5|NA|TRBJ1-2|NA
TGTGCTACCTACACATTCCCCTATGGCTACACCTTC
CATYTFPYGYTF
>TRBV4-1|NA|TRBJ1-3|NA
TGCGCCAGCAGCCAAGAAAACGCCGCCCAACCAAACACCATATATTTT
CASSQENAAQPNTIYF
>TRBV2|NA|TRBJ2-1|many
TGTGCCAGCAAGCTCTCGCGCTCCTACAATGAGCAGTTCTTC
CASKLSRSYNEQFF
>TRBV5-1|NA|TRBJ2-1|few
TGCGCCAGCAGCCTGAGAAGTCCCAATGAGCAGTTCTTC
CASSLRSPNEQFF
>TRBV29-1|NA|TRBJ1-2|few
TGCAGCGTTGTAGGGCAGGAGCCTAACTATGGCTACACCTTC
CSVVGQEPNYGYTF
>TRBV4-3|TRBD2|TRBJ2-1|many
TGCGCCAGCAGCCAACGACTAGCGGGACCCACTGGGCCGGATGAGCAGTTCTTC
CASSQRLAGPTGPDEQFF
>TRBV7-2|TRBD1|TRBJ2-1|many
TGTGCCAGCAGCTTAGCCAGGGGGCGAAATGAGCAGTTCTTC
CASSLARGRNEQFF
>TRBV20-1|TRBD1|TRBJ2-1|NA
TGCAGTGCTAGAGACACAGGGGGGTGGGACAATGAGCAGTTCTTC
CSARDTGGWDNEQFF
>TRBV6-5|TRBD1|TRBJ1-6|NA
TGTGCCAGCAGAGAACATGACAGGGGGTACAATTCACCCCTCCACTTT
CASREHDRGYNSPLHF
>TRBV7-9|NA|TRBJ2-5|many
TGTGCCAGCACCCGATACAGGGACCAAGAGACCCAGTACTTC
CASTRYRDQETQYF
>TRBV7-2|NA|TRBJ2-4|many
TGTGCCAGCAGCTTTTCGCTGGGTGACATTCAGTACTTC
CASSFSLGDIQYF
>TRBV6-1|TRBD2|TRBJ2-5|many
TGTGCCAGCAGTCTAGCGGGGGGAGTGGGGACCCAGTACTTC
CASSLAGGVGTQYF
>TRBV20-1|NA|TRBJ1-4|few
TGCAGTGCTAGAGAGAGGACTAATGAAAAACTGTTTTTT
CSARERTNEKLFF
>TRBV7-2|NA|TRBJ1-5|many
TGTGCCAGCAGCGCTGACGGAGTAAGCAATCAGCCCCAGCATTTT
CASSADGVSNQPQHF
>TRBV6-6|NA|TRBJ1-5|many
TGTGCCAGCAGTTCCCGGGGGACTCAGCCCCAGCATTTT
CASSSRGTQPQHF
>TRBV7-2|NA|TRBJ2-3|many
TGTGCCAGCAGCTTTGGTAGCCAAGATACGCAGTATTTT
CASSFGSQDTQYF
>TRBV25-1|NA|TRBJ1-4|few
TGTGCCAGCAGTGATACAGGGCGAGATGTTGAAAAACTGTTTTTT
CASSDTGRDVEKLFF
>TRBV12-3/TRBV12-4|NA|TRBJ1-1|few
TGTGCCAGCAGCCGCACGGGGGGGGGGCCGGGGAACACTGAAGCTTTCTTT
CASSRTGGGPGNTEAFF
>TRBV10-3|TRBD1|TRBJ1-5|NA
TGTGCCGTGGGACAGGGGGGGCCCCAGCATTTT
CAVGQGGPQHF
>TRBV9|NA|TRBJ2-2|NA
TGTGCCAGCAGCGTAGCAGGGGGGATCGCCGGGGAGCTGTTTTTT
CASSVAGGIAGELFF
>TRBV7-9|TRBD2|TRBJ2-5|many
TGTGCCAGCAGTCCCACCGTTGGGACTAGCCAAGAGACCCAGTACTTC
CASSPTVGTSQETQYF
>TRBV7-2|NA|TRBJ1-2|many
TGTGCCAGCAGCCGGTCCCCAGGCCCCTATGGCTACACCTTC
CASSRSPGPYGYTF
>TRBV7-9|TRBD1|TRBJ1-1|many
TGTGCCAGCAGCCGAACCACGACAGGGACGAACACTGAAGCTTTCTTT
CASSRTTTGTNTEAFF
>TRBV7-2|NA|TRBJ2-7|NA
TGTGCCAGCAGCTTGAGGGGCGCTTCCCCCTACGAGCAGTACTTC
CASSLRGASPYEQYF
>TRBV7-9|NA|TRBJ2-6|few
TGTGCCAGCAGCTTATCAAGGATAGGGGCCAACGTCCTGACTTTC
CASSLSRIGANVLTF
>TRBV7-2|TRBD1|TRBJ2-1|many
TGTGCCAGCAGCTTGGACAGGGGATACAATGAGCAGTTCTTC
CASSLDRGYNEQFF
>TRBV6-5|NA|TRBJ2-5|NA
TGTGCCAGCAGAGGACCCGATGCGGAGACCCAGTACTTC
CASRGPDAETQYF
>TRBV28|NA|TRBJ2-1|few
TGTGCCAGCAGTTTGAACGGGGGCCTGGGGAATGAGCAGTTCTTC
CASSLNGGLGNEQFF
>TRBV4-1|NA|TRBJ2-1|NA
TGCGCCAGCAGCTCCCGGACTCGGTCAAACTACAATGAGCAGTTCTTC
CASSSRTRSNYNEQFF
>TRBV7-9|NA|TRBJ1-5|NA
TGTGCCAGCAGCTTAGCAGCGGGGAGCAATCAGCCCCAGCATTTT
CASSLAAGSNQPQHF
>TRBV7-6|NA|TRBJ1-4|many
TGTGCCAGCAGCCTGTGGGTCGGCCAGAATGAAAAACTGTTTTTT
CASSLWVGQNEKLFF
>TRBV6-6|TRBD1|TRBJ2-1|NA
TGTGCCAGCAGTCGGGACAGGGGCGTTAATGAGCAGTTCTTC
CASSRDRGVNEQFF
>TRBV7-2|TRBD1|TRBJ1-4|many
TGTGCCAGCAGCTCCGGACAGGGGAGGTGGGAAAAACTGTTTTTT
CASSSGQGRWEKLFF
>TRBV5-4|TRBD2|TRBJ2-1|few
TGTGCCAGCAGCTCGGGACTAGCGGGAGGGATTGAGCAGTTCTTC
CASSSGLAGGIEQFF
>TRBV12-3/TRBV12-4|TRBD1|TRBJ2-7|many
TGTGCCAGCAGTTTCCGACAGGGTCCCTACGAGCAGTACTTC
CASSFRQGPYEQYF
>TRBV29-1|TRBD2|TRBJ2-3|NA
TGCAGCGTCGCAGAGAGTAGCGGGGAGACGCAGTATTTT
CSVAESSGETQYF
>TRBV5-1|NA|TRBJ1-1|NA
TGCGCCAGCAGCCCCGGTTCGGGAGCCGGTACTGAAGCTTTCTTT
CASSPGSGAGTEAFF
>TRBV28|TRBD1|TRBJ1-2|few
TGTGCCAGCAGTCCCGGTGGACAGGCGAGCTATGGCTACACCTTC
CASSPGGQASYGYTF
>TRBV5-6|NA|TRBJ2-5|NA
TGTGCCAGCAGCCCCAACCCAGGCCGGGGAAACCAGTACTTC
CASSPNPGRGNQYF
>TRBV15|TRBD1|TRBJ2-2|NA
TGTGCCACCAGCAAACGGACAGGGACGGTCACCGGGGAGCTGTTTTTT
CATSKRTGTVTGELFF
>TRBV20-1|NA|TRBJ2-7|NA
TGCAGTGCCGCAGGCGGCAGGGTGCACGAGCAGTACTTC
CSAAGGRVHEQYF
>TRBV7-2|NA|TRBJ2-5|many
TGTGCCAGCAGGGGGGCGGGCCAAGAGACCCAGTACTTC
CASRGAGQETQYF
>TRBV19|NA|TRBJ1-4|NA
TGTGCCAGTAGTATCGCGCGTAATGAAAAACTGTTTTTT
CASSIARNEKLFF
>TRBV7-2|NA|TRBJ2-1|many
TGTGCCAGCAGCCCCCGGTGGACCTTAACCTACAATGAGCAGTTCTTC
CASSPRWTLTYNEQFF